These 4 T cell receptor beta chains originate from one sample sequenced in a study of identical twins. In TCRdb, the 5' RACE reads were re-called with MiXCR into one record per CDR3 protein. The repertoire holds about 150,000 distinct CDR3 sequences, with 3% to 4% as singletons. Sequenced input: memory T cells sorted from blood. The receptor source for this set is a man aged 18 to 35 in good health.

Ten or more counts support this clonotype. The chain combines TRBV12-3 or TRBV12-4 with TRBJ2-2; D remains unclear. The CDR3 length is 11 residues. V was trimmed by 7 bases and J by 8 bases, leaving 8 bases between them. CDR3 DNA sequence: TGTGCCAGCAACAATGGTGGGGAGCTGTTTTTT. This gives the protein CASNNGGELFF.

There are many counts of this clonotype. The CDR3 loop reads CSARSGTGSYEQYF. The CDR3 coding sequence is TGCAGTGCTAGATCCGGGACGGGATCCTACGAGCAGTACTTC. V is TRBV20-1 and J is TRBJ2-7; D assignment may be TRBD1 or TRBD2 (5 bases each). CDR3 length equals 14 residues. V was clipped by 2 bases and J by 1 base, with 12 bases between them. Germline V gene data show CDR1 as DFQATT and CDR2 as SNEGSKA (reference sequence).

The table lists this clonotype with many counts. The chain carries TRBV12-3 or TRBV12-4 and TRBJ1-1; D unclear. Between the trimmed V and J ends, which lost 6 bases and 11 bases, there was a span of 16 bases. The CDR3 runs 12 residues. The chain's CDR3 is CASRLIAGKAFF. The CDR3 DNA is TGTGCCAGCAGGCTCATAGCGGGGAAGGCTTTCTTT.

This clonotype occurred many times. V gene TRBV6-2 or TRBV6-3 combines with J gene TRBJ2-7; 7 bases agree with TRBD2. V lost 5 bases, J lost 3 bases, and 4 bases stayed unmatched. The V gene's germline CDR1 is MNHEY and CDR2 SVGEGT. This CDR3 has 13 amino acids. The CDR3 reads CASSAGGNYEQYF. The CDR3 coding sequence is TGTGCCAGCAGTGCCGGGGGGAACTACGAGCAGTACTTC.